This paragraph covers one T cell receptor beta chain sequence. No antigen is known for it. No much larger clonotype is one base removed from it; base qualities were not supplied. The source of the sample is a study of T cell responses to AZD1222 COVID-19 vaccine (dated by TCRdb to about 2021). Notes on the research overall: A total of under 250 trial participants underwent TCR sequencing, of whom about 200 had received two doses of AZD1222 and about 25 had received two doses of the MenACWY control vaccine. Trial participants were enrolled by age into 18-55, 56-69 and 70-plus year subgroups, with about 150, 28 and 57 TCR-sequenced participants respectively.

Cut back by 8 bases and 1 base, the V and J ends lie 12 bases apart. The CDR3 has 15 amino acids, counting the end cysteine and phenylalanine. Only the CDR3 part of the read is kept: 45 bases, read in frame from the first base. The CDR3 regions of human TCRbeta chains were analyzed by immunosequencing. The original pipeline was this. Repertoire TCRs were matched against a reference library of SARS-CoV-2-specific TCRs generated with the MIRA antigen-specificity platform. Breadth was defined as the fraction of unique TCRs that were SARS-CoV-2-associated. Depth was defined as the fraction of total T cells that were SARS-CoV-2-associated. Using the MIRA data, each spike-specific TCR was assigned both to the spike region to which the TCR was reactive and to a CD4 or CD8 class. Log10-transformed breadth and depth values were compared by one-way ANOVA with Sidak's multiple comparisons tests. This immuneACCESS table, as held by TCRdb, lists in-frame sequences with V and J called but not all clones. Of the missing ones, under half trace to an unresolved V gene in checked studies; the others have no known cause. The DNA was the basis for D and trimming; V, J and clone size are from that table. For this sample the table gives some 200,000 clones, of which under 95% were detected only once. The top ten hold more than 0.8% of the sample.

The time point label, read with the paper, signifies: about 28 days (+/-7) after the second vaccine dose. AZD1222 recipients whose second dose came at about 4 weeks and those whose second dose came at about 12 weeks were combined into one group, since spike-specific TCR depth and breadth did not differ between the two schedules. Vaccinee samples came from UK trials COV001 and COV002, including a single-blind randomized controlled phase 2/3 trial of AZD1222 (ChAdOx1 nCoV-19) in healthy adults. For TCRbeta chain sequencing, PBMC samples were collected from trial participants at day 0 and at day 28 after the second dose. The research as a whole found: Participants were mostly white British and included more females than males, and it was suggested by the authors that clonal diversity may have been underestimated. Conclusions about previously exposed vaccinees are limited because only six or seven AZD1222 recipients were SARS-CoV-2 seropositive at baseline. Nearly half of unique spike-specific TCRs reportedly recognized epitopes outside regions mutated in the B.1.351 and B.1.1.7 variants. In the small 56-69-year group, the increase in depth fell short of significance, most likely because of low power. Because no samples from the day 14 peak response were available, repertoires could be characterized only after the peak T cell response. The whole spike protein was spanned by vaccine-associated CD4 TCRs, and dominant responses were seen in regions 160-218 and 743-854. After two AZD1222 doses, both the breadth and the depth of spike-specific TCRs were significantly higher than at day 0 and than in MenACWY recipients.

The rearrangement combines TRBV23-1 with TRBJ1-6; a tentative D call is TRBD1 (6 bases match). TRBV23-1 is recorded as an ORF, its role being uncertain. This specimen was peripheral blood, taken 28 days after the second AZD1222 dose. The receptor was derived from an adult who received the AZD1222 COVID-19 vaccine. CDR3 reads: CASGKQGSYNSPLHF. The nucleotides read TGCGCCAGCGGGAAACAGGGATCCTATAATTCACCCCTCCACTTT.